The 13 T cell receptor beta chains in this list originate from one sample, sequenced in a study of cytomegalovirus exposure and HLA in healthy donors (TCRdb year 2017). The protocol used for the library was the immunoSEQ multiplex PCR assay. A mixture of 60 forward primers for TCR Vbeta segments and 13 reverse primers for TCR Jbeta segments was used in the multiplex PCR. The immuneACCESS repertoire file appears here via TCRdb, limited to in-frame rearrangements. These files lack a portion of the clones; in checked studies, under half of the deficit traces to unresolved V genes, and the cause of the others is not known. Within this sample are fewer than 150,000 clones, with around 77% of them counted one time only. Under 1.5% of the sample is taken by the ten largest. Sequencing was performed on PBMCs. These receptor sequences come from a man aged 50-60 years in good health and CMV-seronegative.

The rearrangement links TRBV18 to TRBJ1-1; 8 bases match TRBD1. The V segment lost 8 bases and the J segment 12 bases; nucleotides outside the gene matches: 14. There are 13 residues in the CDR3. Germline CDR1 is KGHSH and CDR2 is LQKENI. The CDR3 DNA reads TGTGCCAGCGCCGGGACAGGTGGAGCGTCAACTTTCTTT. Translation gives CASAGTGGASTFF.

This chain connects TRBV5-6 to TRBJ1-5; D may be TRBD1 (6 bases). CDR1 is SGHDT, CDR2 YYEEEE, per germline. The CDR3 covers 15 residues. Trimming cost V 4 bases and J 3 bases, with 14 bases left between them. The CDR3 nucleotides read TGTGCCAGCAGCAGTAGACAGGTGAACAATCAGCCCCAGCATTTT. Translation: CASSSRQVNNQPQHF.

The chain carries TRBV4-2 and TRBJ2-3, with 7 bases fitting TRBD2. Losses at the gene ends were 3 bases for V and 5 bases for J; bases not matched to a gene: 8. The germline V gene has CDR1 LGHNA and CDR2 YNFKEQ. This CDR3 comprises 15 residues. DNA for the CDR3: TGTGCCAGCAGCCACGGCGGGAGTGTCCAAGATACGCAGTATTTT. This translates into CASSHGGSVQDTQYF.

V is TRBV2 and J is TRBJ2-2; 7 nucleotides agree with TRBD1. The CDR3 covers 16 residues. V shed 5 bases, J shed 6 bases, and the junction held 12 bases outside the gene matches. Germline loops: CDR1 SNHLY, CDR2 FYNNEI. CDR3 nucleotide sequence: TGTGCCAGCAGTATGACAGGGTTTAGAAGCGCCGGGGAGCTGTTTTTT. Translated: CASSMTGFRSAGELFF.

This clone was found a few times. The CDR3 DNA sequence: TGTGCCAGCAGTGGGTCGGGGGGGCCGAAGTCACAAGGCTACACCTTC. Its translation: CASSGSGGPKSQGYTF. This chain joins TRBV2 and TRBJ1-2, with D possibly being TRBD1 (6 bases). Trimming cost V 4 bases and J 8 bases, with 23 bases left between them. The CDR3 runs to 16 residues. CDR1 and CDR2 from the germline V gene are SNHLY and FYNNEI.

V is TRBV19 and J is TRBJ2-5; TRBD2 matches 10 bases. CDR3 length: 19 residues. Per the germline V gene, CDR1 is LNHDA and CDR2 is SQIVND (reference sequence). V shed 2 bases and J 2 bases; nucleotides not matched to a gene: 14. This CDR3 reads CASSIWGDPTSGAQETQYF. DNA of the CDR3: TGTGCCAGTAGTATATGGGGGGATCCCACTAGCGGGGCACAAGAGACCCAGTACTTC.

The gene calls are TRBV4-1 and TRBJ2-1; 7 bases map to TRBD2. The CDR3 spans 16 residues. Germline CDR1 is MGHRA and CDR2 is YSYEKL. Germline trimming cut 4 bases from V and 1 base from J; bases unmatched to any gene: 7. The CDR3 sequence: CASSPRLASSYNEQFF. In DNA, the CDR3 is TGCGCCAGCAGCCCGCGACTAGCTAGTTCCTACAATGAGCAGTTCTTC.

CDR3 amino acids: CASSPPGGRGYF. CDR3 DNA: TGTGCCAGCAGTCCCCCTGGCGGTCGGGGGTACTTC. This sequence joins TRBV28 and TRBJ2-7, with D perhaps TRBD2 (5 bases). The CDR3 has 12 amino acids. Trimming shortened V by 5 bases and J by 12 bases, and 17 bases separated the two germline ends. The V gene's germline CDR1 is MDHEN and CDR2 SYDVKM.

V is TRBV5-1 and J is TRBJ1-2; D is unresolved. Per the germline V gene, CDR1 is SGHRS and CDR2 is YFSETQ. Trimming took 4 bases from V and 7 from J, leaving 20 bases between them. The CDR3 has 15 residues. The CDR3 DNA sequence: TGCGCCAGCAGCCTGGATGGGCCGACTATGGGTGGCTACACCTTC. Protein: CASSLDGPTMGGYTF.

V and J are TRBV10-1 and TRBJ2-7, with D perhaps TRBD1 (8 bases). Germline CDR1 and CDR2: WNHNN and SYGVQD (reference sequence). This CDR3 has 19 amino acids. Trimming stripped 2 bases from V and 3 bases from J, with 26 bases between. CDR3 DNA: TGCGCCAGCAGTGAGATACCGGACAGGGTGAGCGGGACGATCTACGAGCAGTACTTC. Protein: CASSEIPDRVSGTIYEQYF.

This clone was found once. CDR3 region: CATSRDLSGQGAFGNTIYF. The DNA of the CDR3 is TGTGCCACCAGCAGAGATCTATCGGGACAGGGGGCATTCGGAAACACCATATATTTT. The gene calls are TRBV15 and TRBJ1-3; 12 bases agree with TRBD1. The germline V gene has CDR1 LNHNV and CDR2 YYDKDF (reference sequence). The V gene end was trimmed by 0 bases and the J gene end by 4 bases; junction bases not matched to a gene: 10. This CDR3 spans 19 amino acids.

The rearrangement links TRBV28 to TRBJ2-1; the D gene is possibly TRBD2 (6 bases). V was cut by 4 bases and J by 7 bases, with 14 bases left in between. The CDR3 length is 14 residues. CDR1 is MDHEN, CDR2 SYDVKM, per germline. CDR3 sequence: CASSWASVINEQFF. DNA of the CDR3: TGTGCCAGCAGTTGGGCTAGCGTGATTAATGAGCAGTTCTTC.

This sequence joins TRBV19 and TRBJ1-1, with 9 bases fitting TRBD1. The CDR3 length is 16 residues. V shed 3 bases and J 5 bases; nucleotides not matched to a gene: 10. CDR1 LNHDA and CDR2 SQIVND come from the germline V gene (reference sequence). The CDR3 is CASSIGYRGLGTEAFF. As DNA, the CDR3 is TGTGCCAGTAGTATTGGTTACAGGGGGCTAGGAACTGAAGCTTTCTTT.